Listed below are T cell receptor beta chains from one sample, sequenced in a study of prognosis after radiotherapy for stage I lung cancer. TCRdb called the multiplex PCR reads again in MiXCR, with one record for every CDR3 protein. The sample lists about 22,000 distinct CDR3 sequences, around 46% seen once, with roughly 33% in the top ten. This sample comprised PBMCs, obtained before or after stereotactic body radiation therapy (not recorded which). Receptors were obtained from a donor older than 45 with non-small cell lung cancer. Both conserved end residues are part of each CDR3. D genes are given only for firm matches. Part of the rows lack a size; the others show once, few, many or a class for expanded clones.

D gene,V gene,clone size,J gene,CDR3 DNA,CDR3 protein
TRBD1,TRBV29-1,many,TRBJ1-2,TGCAGCGTTCAGACAGGGGAGGACTATGGCTACACCTTC,CSVQTGEDYGYTF
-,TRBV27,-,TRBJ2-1,TGTGCCAGCAGTTTACTAGTCAATGAGCAGTTCTTC,CASSLLVNEQFF
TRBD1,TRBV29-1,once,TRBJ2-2,TGCAGCGTTGACTCAGGGGGCATCACCGGGGAGCTGTTTTTT,CSVDSGGITGELFF
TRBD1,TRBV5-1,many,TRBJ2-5,TGCGCCAGCAGCATAATAGGGACAGCCCAAGAGACCCAGTACTTC,CASSIIGTAQETQYF
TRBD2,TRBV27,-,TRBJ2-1,TGTGCCAGCAGTTCCTTAGGGACTAGCGGGGGAAGAAGCTCCTACAATGAGCAGTTCTTC,CASSSLGTSGGRSSYNEQFF
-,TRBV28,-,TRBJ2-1,TGTGCCAACAGTTTATTGTGGAGCTACAATGAGCAGTTCTTC,CANSLLWSYNEQFF
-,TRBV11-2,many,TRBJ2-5,TGTGCCAGCAGCCGAAACACGGACCAAGAGACCCAGTACTTC,CASSRNTDQETQYF
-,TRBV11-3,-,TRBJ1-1,TGTGCCAGCAGCTTAGTTCCCGGGAGAACTGAAGCTTTCTTT,CASSLVPGRTEAFF
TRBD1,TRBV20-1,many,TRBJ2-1,TGCAGTGCGGGGGACAGGGGGCAAGCGAACAATGAGCAGTTCTTC,CSAGDRGQANNEQFF
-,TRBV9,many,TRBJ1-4,TGTGCCAGCAGCGTAGCGGCCCTAACTGAAAAACTGTTTTTT,CASSVAALTEKLFF
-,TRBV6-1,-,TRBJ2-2,TGTGCCAGTCAATGGGAGACAGGGAACACCGGGGAGCTGTTTTTT,CASQWETGNTGELFF
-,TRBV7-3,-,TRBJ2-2,TGTGCCAGCAGCTCCCCGTATGCGTGTGGCACCGGGGAGCTGTTTTTT,CASSSPYACGTGELFF
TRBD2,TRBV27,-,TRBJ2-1,TGTGAAAGCAGTTTCCAAAGACTAGCGGCGAGCTCCTACAATGAGCAGTTCTTC,CESSFQRLAASSYNEQFF
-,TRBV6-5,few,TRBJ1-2,TGTGCCAGCAGTTACACCCCCGGGTATGGCTACACCTTC,CASSYTPGYGYTF
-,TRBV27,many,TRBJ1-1,TGTGCCAGCAGTTTCAAACAGTCGGCCACTGAAGCTTTCTTT,CASSFKQSATEAFF
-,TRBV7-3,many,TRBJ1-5,TGTGCCAGCAGGTTACAGGGCTTTGGCCAGCCCCAGCATTTT,CASRLQGFGQPQHF